A single sample is the source of the 21 T cell receptor beta chains below, sequenced in a study of T cells in Graves' hyperthyroidism and ophthalmopathy. It was RNA transcripts that yielded the amplified TCR beta CDR3 regions. HTBI primers were the set used in a first-round RT-PCR of the TCR CDR3. TCRdb recomputed calls from the multiplex PCR reads with MiXCR, one row per CDR3 protein. The sample holds some 560,000 distinct CDR3 sequences, 15% to 18% seen once. Sequences were obtained from blood. These TCRs come from a woman aged 25 to 39 with Graves' hyperthyroidism.

This clonotype was observed at least ten times. The chain links TRBV30 to TRBJ2-1; D uncertain. V was pared by 1 base and J by 7 bases, with 2 bases between. Germline CDR1 reads GTSNPN; CDR2 reads SVGIG (reference sequence). The CDR3 loop spans 10 amino acids. CDR3 DNA sequence: TGTGCCTGGAGTGATAATGAGCAGTTCTTC. This translates into CAWSDNEQFF. The full variable domain, rest sourced from reference TRBV30 and TRBJ2-1, is SQTIHQWPATLVQPVGSPLSLECTVEGTSNPNLYWYRQAAGRGLQLLFYSVGIGQISSEVPQNLSASRPQDRQFILSSKKLLLSDSGFYLCAWSDNEQFFGPGTRLTVL.

This clonotype was detected only a few times. The chain recombines TRBV18 with TRBJ2-7; D call uncertain. V lost 5 bases to trimming and J lost 5 bases, with 16 bases between them. Germline values: CDR1 KGHSH, CDR2 LQKENI. The CDR3 has 14 residues. The DNA of the CDR3 is TGTGCCAGCTCAGCGGATATTTTCTTCAACGAGCAGTACTTC. Protein product: CASSADIFFNEQYF.

This clonotype was counted ten times or more. The chain combines TRBV27 with TRBJ2-3; D possibly corresponds to TRBD2 (5 bases). Germline CDR1 reads MNHEY; CDR2 reads SMNVEV (reference sequence). CDR3 length: 15 amino acids. Trimming stripped 4 bases from V and 2 bases from J, with 13 bases between. The CDR3 here is CASSWSGNPTDTQYF. CDR3 sequence (DNA): TGTGCCAGCAGTTGGAGCGGCAACCCCACAGATACGCAGTATTTT.

The rearrangement joins TRBV28 to TRBJ2-1; possibly TRBD1 for D (5 bases). The V and J ends lost 8 bases and 1 base respectively, with 12 bases between them. Germline CDR1 MDHEN, CDR2 SYDVKM. This CDR3 is built from 14 residues. CDR3 in amino acids: CASGTGTSYNEQFF. The CDR3 nucleotides read TGTGCCAGCGGAACAGGAACTTCCTACAATGAGCAGTTCTTC.

This clonotype was recorded many times. The J gene is TRBJ2-7, the V gene TRBV15; D remains ambiguous. With 1 base removed from V and 2 bases from J, the gap between germline ends came to 9 bases. Germline V gene data show CDR1 as LNHNV and CDR2 as YYDKDF (reference sequence). This CDR3 is built from 14 residues. The CDR3 nucleotides are TGTGCCACCAGCAGAGTTGGTCAAACCTACGAGCAGTACTTC. This translates into CATSRVGQTYEQYF.

V gene TRBV6-1 combines with J gene TRBJ2-5; 15 nucleotides align to TRBD2. CDR1 is MNHNS, CDR2 SASEGT, per germline. J gave up 6 bases and V 6 bases, and 2 bases lay outside the gene matches. The CDR3 is made up of 14 amino acids. The DNA for the CDR3 is TGTGCCAGCAGCGGGACTAGCGGGAGGAAGACCCAGTACTTC. The encoded protein is CASSGTSGRKTQYF.

This clonotype was seen ten or more times. The chain joins TRBV5-6 to TRBJ2-1; maybe TRBD2 (7 bases). V dropped 5 bases and J dropped 5 bases, with 11 bases sitting between them. CDR1 SGHDT and CDR2 YYEEEE come from the germline V gene. This CDR3 spans 13 amino acids. The CDR3 spells CASRDGGHNEQFF. As DNA, the CDR3 is TGTGCCAGCAGGGACGGGGGGCACAATGAGCAGTTCTTC. The entire variable domain, with the rest obtained from reference TRBV5-6 and TRBJ2-1, is as follows: DAGVTQSPTHLIKTRGQQVTLRCSPKSGHDTVSWYQQALGQGPQFIFQYYEEEERQRGNFPDRFSGHQFPNYSSELNVNALLLGDSALYLCASRDGGHNEQFFGPGTRLTVL.

The table lists this clonotype with many counts. This rearrangement joins TRBV7-2 to TRBJ2-1, with D perhaps being TRBD1 or TRBD2 (5 bases each). Germline V CDR1 and CDR2: SGHTA, FQGNSA. CDR3 length: 17 residues. Trimming pared 4 bases from V and 0 bases from J, leaving 16 bases between. CDR3 bases: TGTGCCAGCAGCTGCGACTGGGACCCCTTCTCCTACAATGAGCAGTTCTTC. Protein product: CASSCDWDPFSYNEQFF.

This clonotype occurred many times. The rearrangement joins TRBV4-2 to TRBJ1-3; maybe TRBD1 (6 bases). The V gene's germline CDR1 is LGHNA and CDR2 YNFKEQ. The CDR3 covers 15 residues. V shed 0 bases and J shed 10 bases, with 16 bases lying between them. The CDR3 region is CASSQEGHSPLTIYF. DNA for the CDR3: TGTGCCAGCAGCCAAGAGGGACATTCTCCTCTGACCATATATTTT.

This clonotype came up many times. The CDR3 DNA follows: TGTGCCAGCAGGGGGACAGGGGCCACCTACGAGCAGTACTTC. Protein product: CASRGTGATYEQYF. V and J are TRBV6-1 and TRBJ2-7; TRBD1 agrees at 10 bases. Germline assignment: CDR1 MNHNS and CDR2 SASEGT. Trimming cost V 6 bases and J 2 bases; bases outside gene matches: 4. The CDR3 totals 14 residues.

There are many counts of this clonotype. The chain's CDR3 is CASSMTSGKDEQYF. The CDR3 DNA reads TGTGCCAGCAGCATGACTAGCGGGAAAGACGAGCAGTACTTC. The chain combines TRBV7-2 with TRBJ2-7; 11 bases agree with TRBD2. This CDR3 is built from 14 residues. V trimming: 5 bases; J trimming: 5 bases; junction bases outside the gene matches: 5. From germline, CDR1 is SGHTA and CDR2 FQGNSA.

This clonotype was found a few times. The chain uses TRBV4-1 and TRBJ2-7; no clear D. Germline values: CDR1 MGHRA, CDR2 YSYEKL. There are 13 residues in the CDR3. Trimming pared 2 bases from V and 3 bases from J, leaving 8 bases between. The CDR3 reads CASSQRPDYEQYF. The CDR3 DNA sequence: TGCGCCAGCAGCCAAAGACCGGACTACGAGCAGTACTTC.

This clonotype was seen repeatedly, ten times or more. V usage is TRBV7-9 and J usage is TRBJ2-1; no reliable D call. The CDR3 totals 16 residues. Per germline, CDR1 SEHNR and CDR2 FQNEAQ (reference sequence). Trimming pared 0 bases from V and 7 bases from J, leaving 16 bases between. The CDR3, as DNA: TGTGCCAGCAGCTTAGCGCGGCTAGTTAAGGAGAATGAGCAGTTCTTC. As protein: CASSLARLVKENEQFF.

This clonotype was seen repeatedly, ten times or more. The V call is TRBV5-4, the J call TRBJ1-1, with no clear D. V was pared by 2 bases and J by 5 bases, with 10 bases between. This CDR3 contains 13 residues. Germline CDR1 is SGHNT and CDR2 is YYREEE (reference sequence). In DNA form, the CDR3 reads TGTGCCAGCAGCTTCGGGTTTGGGACTGAAGCTTTCTTT. Its protein is CASSFGFGTEAFF.

This clonotype has more than one count but fewer than ten. The V gene is TRBV5-4, the J gene TRBJ1-4; 8 bases agree with TRBD1. CDR1 is SGHNT, CDR2 YYREEE, per germline (reference sequence). The CDR3 contains 15 residues. V dropped 2 bases and J dropped 5; count of bases not matched to a gene: 5. Written as DNA, the CDR3 is TGTGCCAGCAGCTTACGGACAGGGCCCAATGAAAAACTGTTTTTT. Translated, it gives CASSLRTGPNEKLFF.

This clonotype showed up just a few times. The chain recombines TRBV11-2 with TRBJ2-3, with D perhaps matching TRBD2 (6 bases). CDR3 length: 21 residues. The V gene's germline CDR1 is SGHAT and CDR2 FQNNGV. The V end was cut by 1 base, the J end by 0 bases, with 26 bases between. CDR3 residues: CASSLGAGFTRRPSSTDTQYF. The CDR3 DNA follows: TGTGCCAGCAGCTTAGGGGCGGGATTTACCCGTCGCCCTTCTAGCACAGATACGCAGTATTTT.

The chain recombines TRBV7-9 with TRBJ2-1, with a possible D match to TRBD2 (6 bases). The DNA end favors TRBJ2-7, so the J call may be wrong. This CDR3 has 15 residues. Germline V gene sequence: CDR1 SEHNR, CDR2 FQNEAQ (reference sequence). As DNA, the CDR3 is TGTGCCAGCAGTCCGACCGGAGGGCCGAACAATGAGCAGTACTTC. Its translation is CASSPTGGPNNEQYF.

This clonotype has just a few counts. This CDR3 is CASSRNQGSSYEQYF. The CDR3 nucleotides are TGCGCCAGCAGCCGAAATCAGGGGAGCTCCTACGAGCAGTACTTC. The chain carries TRBV4-1 and TRBJ2-7; D might be TRBD1 (6 bases). This CDR3 has 15 amino acids. Trimming pared 4 bases from V and 0 bases from J, leaving 13 bases between. The germline CDR1 and CDR2 sequences are MGHRA and YSYEKL.

The chain employs TRBV29-1 and TRBJ2-3, with D possibly TRBD2 on 6 matching bases. V was trimmed by 0 bases and J by 1 base, leaving 14 bases between them. Germline values: CDR1 SQVTM, CDR2 ANQGSEA. The CDR3 consists of 16 residues. The CDR3 reads CSVEDPRGSRTDTQYF. CDR3 DNA: TGCAGCGTTGAAGATCCCCGGGGGAGTCGCACAGATACGCAGTATTTT.

At least ten counts were recorded for this clonotype. CDR3 region: CASSLEGQPTDTQYF. In nucleotides, the CDR3 is TGCGCCAGCAGCTTGGAGGGACAGCCCACAGATACGCAGTATTTT. This chain uses TRBV5-1 with TRBJ2-3; TRBD1 matches 7 bases. V was pared by 0 bases and J by 2 bases, with 3 bases of the junction left unmatched. The CDR3 has 15 residues. The germline CDR1 and CDR2 sequences are SGHRS and YFSETQ.

The chain carries TRBV6-2 or TRBV6-3 and TRBJ2-3; TRBD1 or TRBD2 may be the D gene (5 bases each). Germline CDR1 MNHEY, CDR2 SVGEGT. V dropped 0 bases and J dropped 0 bases, with 13 bases sitting between them. The CDR3 consists of 17 residues. This chain's CDR3 is CASSYSNPGPSTDTQYF. The DNA of the CDR3 is TGTGCCAGCAGTTACTCGAATCCGGGACCTAGCACAGATACGCAGTATTTT.